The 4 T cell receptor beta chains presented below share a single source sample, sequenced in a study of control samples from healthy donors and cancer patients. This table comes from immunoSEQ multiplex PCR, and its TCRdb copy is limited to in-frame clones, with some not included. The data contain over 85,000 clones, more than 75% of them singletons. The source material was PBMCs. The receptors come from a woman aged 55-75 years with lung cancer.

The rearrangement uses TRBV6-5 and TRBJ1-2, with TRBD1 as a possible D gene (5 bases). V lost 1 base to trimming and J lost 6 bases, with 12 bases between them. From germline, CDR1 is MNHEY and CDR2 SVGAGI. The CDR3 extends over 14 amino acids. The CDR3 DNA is TGTGCCAGCAGTTACTTAGGCCAGGGTGATGGCTACACCTTC. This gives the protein CASSYLGQGDGYTF.

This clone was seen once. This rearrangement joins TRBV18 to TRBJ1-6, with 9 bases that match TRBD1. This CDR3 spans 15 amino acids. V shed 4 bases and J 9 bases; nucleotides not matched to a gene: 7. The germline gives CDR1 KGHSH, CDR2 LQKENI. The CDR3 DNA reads TGTGCCAGCTCACTAGCCGGGACAGGGATTTCACCCCTCCACTTT. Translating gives CASSLAGTGISPLHF.

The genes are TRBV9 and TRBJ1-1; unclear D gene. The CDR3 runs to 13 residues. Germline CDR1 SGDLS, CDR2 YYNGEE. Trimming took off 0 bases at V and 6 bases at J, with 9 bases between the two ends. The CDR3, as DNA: TGTGCCAGCAGCGTAGGAGGGCGCGCTGAAGCTTTCTTT. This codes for CASSVGGRAEAFF. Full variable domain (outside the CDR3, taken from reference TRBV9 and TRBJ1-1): DSGVTQTPKHLITATGQRVTLRCSPRSGDLSVYWYQQSLDQGLQFLIQYYNGEERAKGNILERFSAQQFPDLHSELNLSSLELGDSALYFCASSVGGRAEAFFGQGTRLTVV.

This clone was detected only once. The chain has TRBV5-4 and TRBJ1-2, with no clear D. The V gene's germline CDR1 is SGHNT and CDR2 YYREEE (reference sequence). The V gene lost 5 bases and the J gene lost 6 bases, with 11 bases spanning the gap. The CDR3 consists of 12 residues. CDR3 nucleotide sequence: TGTGCCAGCAGTTCCACTGGGAATGGCTACACCTTC. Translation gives CASSSTGNGYTF.